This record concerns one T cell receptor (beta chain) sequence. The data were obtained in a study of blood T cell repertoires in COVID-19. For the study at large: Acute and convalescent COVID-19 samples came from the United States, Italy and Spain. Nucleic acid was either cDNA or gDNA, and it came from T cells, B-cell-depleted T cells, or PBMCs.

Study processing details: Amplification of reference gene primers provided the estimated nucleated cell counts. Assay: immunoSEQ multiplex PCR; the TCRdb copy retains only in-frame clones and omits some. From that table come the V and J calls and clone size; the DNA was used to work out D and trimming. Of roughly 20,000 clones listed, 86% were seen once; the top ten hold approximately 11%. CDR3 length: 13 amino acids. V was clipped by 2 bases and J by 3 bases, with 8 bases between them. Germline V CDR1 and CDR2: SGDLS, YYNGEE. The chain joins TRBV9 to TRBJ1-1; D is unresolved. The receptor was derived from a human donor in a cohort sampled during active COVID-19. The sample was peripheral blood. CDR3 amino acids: CASSVLGDTEAFF. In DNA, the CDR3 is TGTGCCAGCAGCGTCCTCGGGGACACTGAAGCTTTCTTT.